A selection of T cell receptor beta chains follows, all from one sample in a study of CD8 T cells in Susac syndrome. MiXCR, applied by TCRdb to the immunoSEQ multiplex PCR reads, yields one record per CDR3 protein. Of roughly 130,000 distinct CDR3 sequences listed, more than 90% are singletons. Sequencing was carried out using CD4+ T cells from PBMCs. All receptors derive from a human donor in good health. Both conserved end residues are trimmed from each CDR3.

j_call | v_call | cdr3_aa
TRBJ1-4 | TRBV27 | ASSLSGATNEKLF
TRBJ1-2 | TRBV15 | ATSRVTGSYGYT
TRBJ2-5 | TRBV18 | ASSPGTYQETQY
TRBJ2-2 | TRBV6-7 | ASRSNSGASNTGELF
TRBJ2-4 | TRBV12-3/TRBV12-4 | ASSLMTGRDIQY
TRBJ2-5 | TRBV20-1 | SAVQTGTGSPRGY
TRBJ2-5 | TRBV7-2 | ASSFGGGQETQY
TRBJ2-2 | TRBV9 | ASSVGTSGYTGELF
TRBJ2-3 | TRBV3-1 | ASSQTGAGDTQY
TRBJ2-7 | TRBV6-6 | ASTHGGFEQY
TRBJ2-7 | TRBV3-1 | ASSQELAVGQY
TRBJ1-1 | TRBV12-3/TRBV12-4 | ASSFGTYTIMNTEAF
TRBJ2-7 | TRBV5-1 | ASGRSGGSSYEQY
TRBJ2-1 | TRBV6-4 | ASSENRFMGTSVDNEQF
TRBJ2-5 | TRBV30 | AWSAGLAGVETQY
TRBJ1-3 | TRBV28 | ASRRTYSGNTIY
TRBJ2-7 | TRBV6-6 | ASSSLAGGAGEQY
TRBJ1-1 | TRBV7-9 | ASSLVWGEAF
TRBJ1-2 | TRBV9 | ASSVEEDYGYT
TRBJ2-6 | TRBV4-1 | ASSQVGTAWISSGANVLT
TRBJ2-1 | TRBV3-1 | ASSQAGIDEQF
TRBJ2-7 | TRBV18 | ASSPGPNRQSVDEQY
TRBJ1-1 | TRBV27 | ASSLDWLKNTEAF
TRBJ2-5 | TRBV20-1 | SARDPRQGETQY
TRBJ1-5 | TRBV7-2 | ASTKGGDQPQH
TRBJ2-1 | TRBV7-6 | ASSRDGRIGNEQF
TRBJ2-4 | TRBV20-1 | SARREHIQY
TRBJ2-6 | TRBV5-1 | ASSPARSTGANVLT
TRBJ2-5 | TRBV29-1 | SVPTGVKETQY
TRBJ2-1 | TRBV11-2 | ASSLGQGVYNEQF
TRBJ1-4 | TRBV6-1 | ASSPTGTARVEKLF
TRBJ2-3 | TRBV5-1 | ASLEGKSTDTQY
TRBJ2-7 | TRBV28 | ASSLPNRVSYEQY
TRBJ1-1 | TRBV28 | ASSLFAEAF
TRBJ2-1 | TRBV5-1 | ASSATSGTINEQF
TRBJ1-5 | TRBV30 | AWSGGGNQPQH
TRBJ2-5 | TRBV3-1 | ASSQGQGDLGQGTQY
TRBJ2-6 | TRBV19 | ASSMSGGDLNSGANVLT
TRBJ2-2 | TRBV7-9 | ASSPDGPYSNTGELF
TRBJ2-3 | TRBV14 | ASSQRKGSSGDTQY
TRBJ2-7 | TRBV3-1 | ASSRLREREQY